Detailed here is one T cell receptor beta chain. What it binds is unknown. The data originate from a study of blood T cells in healthy people across ages. Overall study: Capture by template switching was about one barcoded beta molecule per two T cells.

Ranging in age from about 6 to 95, the donors were healthy Caucasian individuals from Russia. Alongside a J-beta primer mix, a sample-barcoded 5' primer served in a second PCR lasting roughly 7 to 11 cycles. A single record per CDR3 protein comes from TCRdb applying MiXCR to the 5' RACE reads. This sample yields roughly 930,000 distinct CDR3 sequences, of which approximately 49% are seen a single time; 13% belongs to the top ten. Findings and caveats of the study: It was held that diversity estimates obtained from one million T cells represented underestimates.

The CDR3 loop spans 13 amino acids. Trimming removed 3 bases from V and 8 bases from J, with 14 bases in between. The germline V gene encodes CDR1 SGDLS and CDR2 YYNGEE. The specimen sequenced was blood. The gene calls are TRBV9 and TRBJ1-2; TRBD1 is a possible D gene (6 bases). The origin of this receptor is a man aged 30 to 45 in good health. CDR3: CASSATGIGGYTF. The CDR3 bases are TGTGCCAGCAGCGCAACAGGGATCGGAGGCTACACCTTC.